The text below deals with one TCR beta chain. This record belongs to a study of T cell changes during pregnancy in multiple sclerosis. Data came from immunoSEQ multiplex PCR; TCRdb stores just in-frame clones and leaves some out. The sample holds 90,000 to 95,000 clones, approximately 94% seen once. The sequenced sample was peripheral blood, obtained in the third trimester of pregnancy. The clonotype originates from a female donor with multiple sclerosis, enrolled in a pregnancy study.

The CDR3 nucleotides are TGTGCCAGCAGTTACACAACAGGGGTCGGTGAAGCTTTCTTT. It translates to CASSYTTGVGEAFF. The gene calls are TRBV6-5 and TRBJ1-1; 7 nucleotides agree with TRBD1. Looked up from germline, CDR1 is MNHEY and CDR2 is SVGAGI. The CDR3 consists of 14 residues. Trimming took 2 bases from V and 7 from J; bases not matched to a gene: 7.